The clone carrying this T cell receptor beta chain has more than one count but fewer than ten. Its antigen is not known. With a J-beta primer mix and a sample-barcoded 5' primer, a second PCR ran about 6 to 11 cycles. TCRdb reprocessed the 5' RACE reads with MiXCR, giving one entry per CDR3 protein. The sample gives about 1.6 million distinct CDR3 sequences, roughly 32% of which show up once; roughly 12% is in the top ten. The CDR3 extends over 14 amino acids. Trimming removed 1 base from V and 3 bases from J, with 10 bases in between. The entry originates in a study of blood T cells in healthy people across ages. Study as a whole: About one barcoded beta molecule per two T cells was captured by template switching. Points from the study as a whole: It was held that the diversity estimates obtained from one million T cells were underestimates. As age increased, TCR beta diversity per million T cells fell in a roughly linear fashion. TCR beta diversity correlated strongly with naive T cell percentage.

The sequenced sample was blood. This sequence joins TRBV12-3 or TRBV12-4 and TRBJ2-7; the D is unclear. The clonotype comes from a woman aged 30 to 39 in good health. In DNA, the CDR3 is TGTGCCAGCAGTTTAGTTCTGAGTCTCTACGAGCAGTACTTC. Its translation is CASSLVLSLYEQYF.